This T cell receptor beta chain appears in the sequencing data of a study of monozygotic twins with inflammatory bowel disease. Findings of the study overall: Support was lacking for any single strong IBD-associated signal or clonotype.

TCRdb re-called the 5' RACE reads; every CDR3 protein appears as one record, without DNA. Across around 150,000 distinct CDR3 sequences, the top ten clones capture roughly 2.4% of the sample. CDR1 and CDR2 (germline): SGDLS, YYNGEE. The CDR3 length is 16 residues. As concerns this clonotype: Its target is unknown.

The TCR comes from a human donor with ulcerative colitis or Crohn's disease, or a healthy co-twin of an affected twin (not recorded which). Input material: blood. The chain is built from TRBV9 and TRBJ1-6; the D call of TRBD1 rests on TCRdb alone, since no DNA is present to check it. This CDR3 reads CASSARLDSDDSPLHF.